Listed below are T cell receptor beta chains from one sample, sequenced in a study of identical twins. TCRdb ran MiXCR on the 5' RACE reads and lists one entry per CDR3 protein. Among around 500,000 distinct CDR3 sequences, approximately 15% were seen once, and the ten largest hold about 0.54%. The sample was also linked to a second study, of yellow fever vaccine responses in identical twins.

The sample consisted of CD4+ T cells sorted from blood. The source of these receptors is a woman under 30 in good health. Each CDR3 is given without its conserved first and last residue. The D gene is left open where the match is weak.

J gene | D gene | V gene | CDR3 protein
TRBJ2-1 | NA | TRBV19 | ASSIGGRVHYNEQF
TRBJ2-3 | NA | TRBV7-2 | ASSPHQGPNTQY
TRBJ1-2 | TRBD1 | TRBV6-1 | ASRILEGAEYGYT
TRBJ2-3 | NA | TRBV10-3 | AVTDSPTDTQY
TRBJ2-3 | NA | TRBV6-5 | ASSYRLVQSDTQY
TRBJ2-1 | TRBD1 | TRBV27 | ASSSHPNRDRATYFMNEQF
TRBJ2-2 | NA | TRBV4-3 | ASSQVRGAGELF
TRBJ2-1 | TRBD2 | TRBV6-5 | ASSSALGLAGNNEQF
TRBJ1-1 | NA | TRBV7-9 | ASSLSWGSEAF
TRBJ2-7 | NA | TRBV6-5 | ASSYSGTVTYEQY
TRBJ2-7 | TRBD2 | TRBV29-1 | SVEDPGGAGGLEQY
TRBJ2-7 | NA | TRBV2 | AVQGSQGKSYEQY
TRBJ1-2 | TRBD1 | TRBV15 | ATSLRTGNYGYT
TRBJ2-3 | NA | TRBV24-1 | ATAGDLRLTTQY
TRBJ2-3 | NA | TRBV10-3 | AISQPRGPTDTQY
TRBJ2-2 | NA | TRBV5-4 | ASSLTYGELF
TRBJ2-7 | TRBD2 | TRBV12-3/TRBV12-4 | ASNPERGSYEQY
TRBJ2-3 | TRBD2 | TRBV5-1 | ASSIGLDTDTQY
TRBJ2-3 | NA | TRBV20-1 | SARFSSTDTQY
TRBJ2-5 | NA | TRBV6-2/TRBV6-3 | ASSYRATRETQY
TRBJ2-1 | NA | TRBV24-1 | ATSEVNPLSEQF
TRBJ1-4 | NA | TRBV7-2 | ASSLGGTNEKLF
TRBJ2-7 | TRBD2 | TRBV7-2 | ASSLAGTSGNPYEQY
TRBJ1-4 | TRBD1 | TRBV7-9 | ASSPGQGASKLF
TRBJ2-2 | NA | TRBV6-5 | ASRPRAGELF
TRBJ2-5 | NA | TRBV15 | ATRLRLGKETQY
TRBJ2-7 | NA | TRBV11-2 | ASSSTPGFPYEQY
TRBJ2-7 | TRBD1 | TRBV5-1 | ASSWMGTDSPEQY
TRBJ2-7 | NA | TRBV4-2 | ASSHEVVYEQY
TRBJ2-1 | TRBD2 | TRBV12-3/TRBV12-4 | ASTDSGVPNEQF
TRBJ2-1 | NA | TRBV4-3 | ASSQVGGTAGTLTYNEQF
TRBJ2-1 | NA | TRBV20-1 | SARDPTGRGDEQF
TRBJ2-7 | NA | TRBV3-1 | ASSLQVTYEQY
TRBJ2-1 | NA | TRBV6-5 | ASSYSAGLTYNEQF
TRBJ1-2 | NA | TRBV2 | ASSERTPTYGYT
TRBJ1-4 | NA | TRBV14 | ASSQAQKNEKLF
TRBJ2-3 | NA | TRBV20-1 | SALPRGGTDTQY
TRBJ1-1 | NA | TRBV10-3 | AISESATHHTEAF
TRBJ1-1 | TRBD1 | TRBV2 | ASSETGTDLNTEAF
TRBJ2-3 | TRBD1 | TRBV6-1 | ATRRTGSTDTQY
TRBJ2-7 | TRBD2 | TRBV20-1 | SGSTSGMGDEQY
TRBJ2-4 | TRBD2 | TRBV20-1 | SAPALAGEMAKNIQY